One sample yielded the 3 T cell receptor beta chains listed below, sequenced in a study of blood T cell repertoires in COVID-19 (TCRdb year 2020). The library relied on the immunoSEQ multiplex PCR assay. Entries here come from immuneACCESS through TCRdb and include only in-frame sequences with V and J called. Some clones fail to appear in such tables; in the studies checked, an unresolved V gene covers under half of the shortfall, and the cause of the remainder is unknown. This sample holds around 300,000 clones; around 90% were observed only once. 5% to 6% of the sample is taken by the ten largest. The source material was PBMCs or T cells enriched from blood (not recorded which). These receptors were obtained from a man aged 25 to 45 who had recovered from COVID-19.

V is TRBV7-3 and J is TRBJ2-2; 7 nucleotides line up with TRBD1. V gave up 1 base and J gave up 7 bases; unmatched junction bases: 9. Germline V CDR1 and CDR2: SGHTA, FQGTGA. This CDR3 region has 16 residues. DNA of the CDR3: TGTGCCAGCAGCTTAATGGCCAGGGGGACAAACGGGGAGCTGTTTTTT. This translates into CASSLMARGTNGELFF.

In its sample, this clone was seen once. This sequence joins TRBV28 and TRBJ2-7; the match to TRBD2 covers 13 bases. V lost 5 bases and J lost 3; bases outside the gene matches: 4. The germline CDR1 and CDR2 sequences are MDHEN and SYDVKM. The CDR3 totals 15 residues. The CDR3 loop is CASSPGTSGIYEQYF. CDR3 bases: TGTGCCAGCAGTCCTGGGACTAGCGGGATCTACGAGCAGTACTTC. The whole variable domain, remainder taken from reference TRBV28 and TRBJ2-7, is DVKVTQSSRYLVKRTGEKVFLECVQDMDHENMFWYRQDPGLGLRLIYFSYDVKMKEKGDIPEGYSVSREKKERFSLILESASTNQTSMYLCASSPGTSGIYEQYFGPGTRLTVT.

This CDR3 reads CASSPGEGTGELFF. The CDR3 bases are TGCGCCAGCAGCCCAGGGGAAGGCACCGGGGAGCTGTTTTTT. The chain is built from TRBV5-1 and TRBJ2-2; D is possibly TRBD1 (6 bases). The CDR3 is 14 amino acids. CDR1 and CDR2 from the germline V gene are SGHRS and YFSETQ. The V end lost 4 bases, the J end lost 4 bases, and 11 bases lay between the germline ends.